This T cell receptor (beta chain) was found in a study of blood T cells in healthy people across ages. Study-wide points: With naive T cell percentage, TCR beta diversity showed a strong correlation. Naive and antigen-experienced cells could not be conclusively compared, given unsorted PBMCs.

Trimming cost V 4 bases and J 11 bases, with 16 bases left between them. The CDR3 runs 13 residues. Germline V gives CDR1 LGHNA, CDR2 YNFKEQ. Sample-barcoded 5' priming and a J-beta primer mix drove a second PCR of roughly 7 to 11 cycles. MiXCR, run by TCRdb on the 5' RACE reads, gives a single entry per CDR3 protein. The sample has about 760,000 distinct CDR3 sequences; about 61% are singletons. As for this clonotype: Its antigen is still unknown. It may be a read error: a sequence one base away is much more abundant.

The chain has TRBV4-2 and TRBJ2-3; D unclear. The clonotype originates from a man aged 35 to 55 in good health. The specimen was blood. The CDR3 DNA is TGTGCCAGCAGCCCGTCAGATACGTGGAGGCAGTATTTT. It translates to CASSPSDTWRQYF.